This T cell receptor beta chain came from a study of patients and donors after allogeneic stem cell transplantation. Trimming removed 5 bases from V and 4 bases from J, with 11 bases in between. Germline loops: CDR1 MNHEY, CDR2 SMNVEV (reference sequence). This CDR3 has 13 amino acids. This clonotype appeared a few times. Each CDR3 protein gets one entry after TCRdb re-called the RT-PCR reads with MiXCR. The sample lists 160,000 or so distinct CDR3 sequences; roughly 24% were seen once. Sequences were obtained from blood, either unsorted or a sorted T cell fraction (not recorded which). The sequence was obtained from a human donor who was either an allogeneic HSCT recipient or a stem cell or donor lymphocyte infusion donor (not recorded which). It is not recorded whose cells these are; they may come from a transplant donor. The chain uses TRBV27 and TRBJ1-1; tentatively, D is TRBD1 (5 bases). CDR3 DNA sequence: TGTGCCAGCAGTGGGGGAGGGTTCACTGAAGCTTTCTTT. It specifies CASSGGGFTEAFF.